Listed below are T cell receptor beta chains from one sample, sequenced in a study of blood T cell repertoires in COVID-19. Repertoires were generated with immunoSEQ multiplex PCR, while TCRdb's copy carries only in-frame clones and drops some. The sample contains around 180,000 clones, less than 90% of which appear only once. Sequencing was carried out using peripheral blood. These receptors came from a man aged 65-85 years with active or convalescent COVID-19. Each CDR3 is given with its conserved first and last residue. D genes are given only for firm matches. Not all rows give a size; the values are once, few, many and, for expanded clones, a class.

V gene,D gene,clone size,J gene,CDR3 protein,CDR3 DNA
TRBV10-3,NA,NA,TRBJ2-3,CAMARSGDGADTQYF,TGTGCCATGGCACGTAGCGGCGATGGGGCAGATACGCAGTATTTT
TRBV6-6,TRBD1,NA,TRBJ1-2,CASSPTGVNYGYTF,TGTGCCAGCAGCCCCACAGGGGTAAACTATGGCTACACCTTC
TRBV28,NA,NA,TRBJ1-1,CASSSRTEAFF,TGTGCCAGCAGTTCTCGTACTGAAGCTTTCTTT
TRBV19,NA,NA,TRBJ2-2,CASSISQSTGELFF,TGTGCCAGTAGTATAAGTCAGTCAACCGGGGAGCTGTTTTTT
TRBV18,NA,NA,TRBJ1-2,CASSPNLNRANYGYTF,TGTGCCAGCTCACCCAATCTAAATCGGGCTAACTATGGCTACACCTTC
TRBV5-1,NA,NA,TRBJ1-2,CASSLESGGYTF,TGCGCCAGCAGCTTGGAATCCGGTGGCTACACCTTC
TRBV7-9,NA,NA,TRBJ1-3,CASRAGQGSPSGNTIYF,TGTGCCAGCAGGGCTGGGCAGGGTAGCCCCTCTGGAAACACCATATATTTT
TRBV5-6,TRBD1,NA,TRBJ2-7,CASSLAGTGTEKQYF,TGTGCCAGCAGCTTGGCCGGGACAGGAACCGAGAAGCAGTACTTC
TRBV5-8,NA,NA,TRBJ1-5,CASSYPGYERGKDQPQHF,TGTGCCAGCAGCTACCCCGGATATGAACGAGGGAAAGATCAGCCCCAGCATTTT
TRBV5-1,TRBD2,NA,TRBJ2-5,CASSLLTSGGAVTQYF,TGCGCCAGCAGCTTATTGACTAGCGGGGGGGCGGTGACCCAGTACTTC
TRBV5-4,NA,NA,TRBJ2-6,CASSLATLGSGANVLTF,TGTGCCAGCAGCCTAGCTACTCTTGGCTCTGGGGCCAACGTCCTGACTTTC
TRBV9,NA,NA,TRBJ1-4,CASSVDLDSLNEKLFF,TGTGCCAGCAGCGTAGATCTAGACAGCCTTAATGAAAAACTGTTTTTT
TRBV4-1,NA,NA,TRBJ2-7,CASSQGDRFPGEQYF,TGCGCCAGCAGCCAAGGAGACAGGTTCCCGGGGGAGCAGTACTTC
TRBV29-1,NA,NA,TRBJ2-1,CSVVARAYYNEQFF,TGCAGCGTTGTCGCGAGGGCCTATTACAATGAGCAGTTCTTC
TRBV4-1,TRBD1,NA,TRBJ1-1,CASSVRQGEAFF,TGCGCCAGCAGCGTCCGACAGGGCGAAGCTTTCTTT
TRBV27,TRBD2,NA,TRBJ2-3,CASSSTSGGATDTQYF,TGTGCCAGCAGTTCAACTAGCGGGGGGGCAACAGATACGCAGTATTTT
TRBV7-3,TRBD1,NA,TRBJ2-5,CASSFGTGGETQYF,TGTGCCAGCAGCTTTGGTACAGGGGGTGAGACCCAGTACTTC
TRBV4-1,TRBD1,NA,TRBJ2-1,CASSQGTGFSNEQFF,TGCGCCAGCAGCCAAGGGACAGGGTTTTCGAATGAGCAGTTCTTC
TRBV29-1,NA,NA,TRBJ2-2,CSAIRDINTGELFF,TGCAGCGCTATCCGGGACATCAACACCGGGGAGCTGTTTTTT
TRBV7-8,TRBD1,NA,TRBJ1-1,CASSLALGTATEAFF,TGTGCCAGCAGCTTAGCGCTAGGGACAGCCACTGAAGCTTTCTTT
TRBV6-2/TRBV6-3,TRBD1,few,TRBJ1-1,CASSKTGGRGTEAFF,TGTGCCAGCAGTAAGACAGGGGGCCGGGGCACTGAAGCTTTCTTT
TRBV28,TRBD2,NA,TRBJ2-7,CASLLGASGSYEQYF,TGTGCCAGCCTTCTCGGGGCCAGCGGGAGCTACGAGCAGTACTTC
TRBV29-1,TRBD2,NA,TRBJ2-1,CSVPGLASHNEQFF,TGCAGCGTCCCGGGACTAGCGTCCCACAATGAGCAGTTCTTC
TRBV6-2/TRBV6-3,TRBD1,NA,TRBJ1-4,CASSYATGQGNEKLFF,TGTGCCAGCAGTTACGCGACAGGGCAAGGGAATGAAAAACTGTTTTTT
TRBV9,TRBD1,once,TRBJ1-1,CASSHRGANTEAFF,TGTGCCAGCAGCCACAGGGGGGCGAACACTGAAGCTTTCTTT
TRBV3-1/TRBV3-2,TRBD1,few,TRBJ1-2,CASSPQPGRGDYGYTF,TGTGCCAGCAGCCCCCAACCGGGCAGGGGGGACTATGGCTACACCTTC
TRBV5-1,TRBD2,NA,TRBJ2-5,CASSAGLAGGMETQYF,TGCGCCAGCAGCGCAGGACTAGCGGGAGGGATGGAGACCCAGTACTTC
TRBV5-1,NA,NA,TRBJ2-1,CASSLAAEYSYNEQFF,TGCGCCAGCAGCTTGGCAGCGGAATACTCCTACAATGAGCAGTTCTTC
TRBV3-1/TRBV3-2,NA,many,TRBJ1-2,CASSPTWRGPNYGYTF,TGTGCCAGCAGCCCGACTTGGCGGGGACCCAACTATGGCTACACCTTC
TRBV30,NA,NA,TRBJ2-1,CAWGKGERSDNEQFF,TGTGCCTGGGGAAAGGGGGAGCGGAGCGACAATGAGCAGTTCTTC
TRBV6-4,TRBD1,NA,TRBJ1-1,CASSPQGGGTEAFF,TGTGCCAGCAGTCCCCAGGGGGGAGGAACTGAAGCTTTCTTT
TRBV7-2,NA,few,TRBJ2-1,CASSTQPGIYNEQFF,TGTGCCAGCAGCACCCAGCCGGGGATCTACAATGAGCAGTTCTTC
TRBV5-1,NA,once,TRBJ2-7,CASSLRDFDEQYF,TGCGCCAGCAGTCTCAGGGACTTTGACGAGCAGTACTTC
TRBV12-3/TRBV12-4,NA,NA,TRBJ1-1,CASSNPGGEAFF,TGTGCCAGCTCGAACCCGGGGGGAGAAGCTTTCTTT
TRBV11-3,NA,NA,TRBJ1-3,CASSLTPYHTIYF,TGTGCCAGCAGCTTAACTCCTTATCACACCATATATTTT